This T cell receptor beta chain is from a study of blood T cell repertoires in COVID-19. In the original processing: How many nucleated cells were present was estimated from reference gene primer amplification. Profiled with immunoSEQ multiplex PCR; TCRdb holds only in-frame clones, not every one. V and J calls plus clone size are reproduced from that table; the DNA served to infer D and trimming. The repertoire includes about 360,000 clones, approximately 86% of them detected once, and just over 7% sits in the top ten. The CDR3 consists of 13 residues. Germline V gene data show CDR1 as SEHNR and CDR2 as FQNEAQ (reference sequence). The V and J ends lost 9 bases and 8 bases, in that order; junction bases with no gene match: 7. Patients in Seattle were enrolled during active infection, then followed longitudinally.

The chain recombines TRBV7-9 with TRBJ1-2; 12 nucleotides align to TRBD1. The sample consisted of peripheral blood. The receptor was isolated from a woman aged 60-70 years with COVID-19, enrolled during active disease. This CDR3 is CASRDRGLLGYTF. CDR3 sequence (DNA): TGTGCCAGTCGGGACAGGGGGCTCTTGGGCTACACCTTC.